This T cell receptor beta chain derives from a study of Graves' ophthalmopathy and Graves' hyperthyroidism. Study observations and caveats: Forecasting of ophthalmopathy progression by the model achieved nearly 71% sensitivity and around 72% specificity.

None of the included patients had other autoimmune diseases, uncontrolled infections, pregnancy or lactation, as these led to exclusion. This clonotype was detected ten times or more. Its cognate antigen is unknown. Trimming removed 5 bases from V and 3 bases from J; junction bases left unmatched: 4. CDR3 length: 14 amino acids. Germline CDR1 reads SEHNR; CDR2 reads FQNEAQ (reference sequence). Amplification of TCR beta CDR3 regions used RNA transcripts. The first round was an RT-PCR with HTBI primers, and the second round was a multiplex PCR. Each CDR3 protein gets one entry after TCRdb re-called the multiplex PCR reads with MiXCR. The sample consists of around 1.1 million distinct CDR3 sequences, about two fifths of them appearing once.

This clonotype was sampled from an adult man with Graves' hyperthyroidism. The chain joins TRBV7-9 to TRBJ2-7; 10 nucleotides agree with TRBD1. The sample was peripheral blood or thyroid tissue (not recorded which). The CDR3 bases are TGTGCCAGCAGCAAGGGACAGGGGATCTACGAGCAGTACTTC. Protein product: CASSKGQGIYEQYF.